A single sample gave rise to the 3 T cell receptor beta chains below, sequenced in a study of blood T cells in healthy people across ages. Next came a second PCR, run for roughly 7 to 12 cycles, which used a sample-barcoded 5' primer along with a J-beta primer mix. In TCRdb, the 5' RACE reads were re-called with MiXCR into one record per CDR3 protein. The data contain around 870,000 distinct CDR3 sequences, 25% to 35% of them singletons. The sample comprised blood. Receptors originate from a woman aged 80 or older in good health.

This clonotype was counted a few times. V is TRBV6-1 and J is TRBJ2-7, with 8 nucleotides matching TRBD1. This CDR3 is built from 18 residues. The ends lost 1 base at V and 1 base at J; junction bases unmatched: 12. In germline, CDR1 is MNHNS, CDR2 SASEGT. The chain's CDR3 is CASSEVPPGQGASYEQYF. CDR3 coding DNA: TGTGCCAGCAGTGAAGTTCCACCCGGGCAGGGGGCATCCTACGAGCAGTACTTC.

The sample holds many counts of this clonotype. This chain joins TRBV5-1 and TRBJ1-2; no clear D. The germline gives CDR1 SGHRS, CDR2 YFSETQ. The CDR3 loop spans 15 amino acids. V lost 1 base and J 3 bases, leaving 13 bases between the germline ends. The CDR3 is CASSLLEGTDYGYTF. CDR3 DNA: TGCGCCAGCAGCTTGCTTGAGGGTACGGACTATGGCTACACCTTC.

The genes are TRBV19 and TRBJ2-4; either TRBD1 or TRBD2 may supply D (6 bases each). The tail of the sequence fits TRBJ2-5 better, so the J call may be wrong. This CDR3 spans 18 amino acids. The germline CDR1 and CDR2 sequences are LNHDA and SQIVND (reference sequence). The CDR3 loop is CASSIWAPATGGLKTQYF. The CDR3 bases are TGTGCCAGTAGTATCTGGGCCCCCGCGACAGGAGGGTTGAAGACCCAGTACTTC.